This is a list of T cell receptor beta chains from one sample in a study of cytomegalovirus exposure and HLA in healthy donors. Libraries were prepared by immunoSEQ multiplex PCR; TCRdb keeps only in-frame clonotypes and omits some of them. Of around 150,000 clones listed, roughly 80% are singletons. The source material was PBMCs. The source is a male donor in good health and CMV-seronegative. The CDR3 runs from the conserved cysteine through the conserved F or W. A D gene is named only where the DNA matches it firmly. Clone size is shown for a subset of rows, as once, few, many or a class of expanded clone.

cdr3_length,j_call,clone_size,d_call,v_call,cdr3_nt,cdr3_aa
14,TRBJ1-6,-,-,TRBV6-1,TGTGCCACGGGCGGGGGGGTCAGTTATTCACCCCTCCACTTT,CATGGGVSYSPLHF
13,TRBJ1-4,few,TRBD1,TRBV2,TGTGCCAGCGGCGGACAGGGAAGTGAAAAACTGTTTTTT,CASGGQGSEKLFF
15,TRBJ2-3,-,TRBD2,TRBV6-6,TGTGCCAGCAGTTACACGGGAGGGCGGACAGATACGCAGTATTTT,CASSYTGGRTDTQYF
16,TRBJ1-5,-,TRBD1,TRBV7-9,TGTGCCAGCAGCCCGGGGACAGGGACCGACAATCAGCCCCAGCATTTT,CASSPGTGTDNQPQHF
14,TRBJ1-2,-,-,TRBV6-5,TGTGCCAGCACCCACAGCGGGATTTTCTATGGCTACACCTTC,CASTHSGIFYGYTF
14,TRBJ2-7,-,TRBD2,TRBV23-1,TGCGCCAGCAGTCACCAGCGGGGGGGATACGAGCAGTACTTC,CASSHQRGGYEQYF
15,TRBJ2-2,-,-,TRBV18,TGTGCCAGCTCACCACCGAGCGCGAACACCGGGGAGCTGTTTTTT,CASSPPSANTGELFF
13,TRBJ2-7,-,-,TRBV4-1,TGCGCCAGCAGCCAAGCGGAGCTTTACGAGCAGTACTTC,CASSQAELYEQYF
19,TRBJ2-6,few,TRBD1,TRBV11-2,TGTGCCAGCAGCGCCCGATCCTCGACAGGGCATGCTGGGGCCAACGTCCTGACTTTC,CASSARSSTGHAGANVLTF
16,TRBJ2-3,-,TRBD2,TRBV15,TGTGCCACCAGCAGAGATGGACTAGCGGGCGCAGATACGCAGTATTTT,CATSRDGLAGADTQYF
14,TRBJ1-1,-,TRBD1,TRBV4-2,TGTGCCAGCAGCCAAGTGAGGCAGGGGGCTGGAGCTTTCTTT,CASSQVRQGAGAFF
13,TRBJ2-7,-,TRBD1,TRBV7-3,TGTGCCAGCAGCCGGGACAGGGGATACGAGCAGTACTTC,CASSRDRGYEQYF
12,TRBJ1-4,few,-,TRBV29-1,TGCAGCGTGATTGACGGGAATGAAAAACTGTTTTTT,CSVIDGNEKLFF
13,TRBJ1-5,few,-,TRBV18,TGTGCCAGCTCACCACCAGGGGCTGGGCCCCAGCATTTT,CASSPPGAGPQHF
13,TRBJ1-2,-,-,TRBV14,TGTGCCAGCAGCCAAGAGGGGGGTCGGGGCTACACCTTC,CASSQEGGRGYTF
12,TRBJ2-2,-,-,TRBV5-4,TGTGCCACCGCTGACAGGAGCGGGGAGCTGTTTTTT,CATADRSGELFF
14,TRBJ2-2,-,TRBD1,TRBV5-1,TGCGCCAGCAGCCCGGGACAGGGGAACGGGGAGCTGTTTTTT,CASSPGQGNGELFF
15,TRBJ2-5,-,TRBD2,TRBV5-1,TGCGCCAGCAGCCGGACTAGCGGGGCTCAAGAGACCCAGTACTTC,CASSRTSGAQETQYF
15,TRBJ1-2,-,TRBD1,TRBV5-4,TGTGCCAGCAGCTCCCAGGGACAGTTGGACTATGGCTACACCTTC,CASSSQGQLDYGYTF
16,TRBJ2-1,few,TRBD2,TRBV11-2,TGTGCCAGCAGCCCAAGAGGGACTAGACGCTACAATGAGCAGTTCTTC,CASSPRGTRRYNEQFF
15,TRBJ1-6,-,TRBD1,TRBV4-2,TGTGCCAGCAGCCAACGACAGGGAAGCAATTCACCCCTCCACTTT,CASSQRQGSNSPLHF
15,TRBJ2-5,-,TRBD1,TRBV10-3,TGTGCCATCAGTGATCCCACAGGGGGCCGAGAGACCCAGTACTTC,CAISDPTGGRETQYF
17,TRBJ2-5,-,TRBD2,TRBV9,TGTGCCAGCAGCTCCGGACTAGCGCCTTATAACCAAGAGACCCAGTACTTC,CASSSGLAPYNQETQYF
14,TRBJ2-7,-,-,TRBV30,TGTGCCTGGACCCCAGCCCGACCGGGGTACGAGCAGTACTTC,CAWTPARPGYEQYF
17,TRBJ2-2,-,TRBD1,TRBV4-1,TGCGCCAGCAGCCAGGATCCCGGGACAGCATACACCGGGGAGCTGTTTTTT,CASSQDPGTAYTGELFF
17,TRBJ2-3,-,TRBD2,TRBV28,TGTGCCAGCAGTCTGAATTTAGCGGGAGGGTTCACAGATACGCAGTATTTT,CASSLNLAGGFTDTQYF
15,TRBJ2-5,-,TRBD2,TRBV5-1,TGCGCCAGCAGCTTGGGAGCGGGGGGGCGTGAGACCCAGTACTTC,CASSLGAGGRETQYF
13,TRBJ2-1,-,-,TRBV7-2,TGTGCCAGCAGCTTAAGTAGAGTCATTGAGCAGTTCTTC,CASSLSRVIEQFF
15,TRBJ1-3,-,-,TRBV5-1,TGCGCCAGCAGCATATCAGGAATCTCTGGAAACACCATATATTTT,CASSISGISGNTIYF
18,TRBJ2-1,few,TRBD2,TRBV5-6,TGTGCCAGCAGCCCGCCGGGACTAGCGGGAGGGCCTAGCAATGAGCAGTTCTTC,CASSPPGLAGGPSNEQFF
12,TRBJ1-4,-,-,TRBV28,TGTGCCAGCAAAGAGGTGAATGAAAAACTGTTTTTT,CASKEVNEKLFF
15,TRBJ2-7,-,TRBD2,TRBV9,TGTGCCAGCAGCGCCTCTGGCGGGGGGGAAAACGAGCAGTACTTC,CASSASGGGENEQYF
13,TRBJ1-2,-,-,TRBV5-1,TGCGCCAGCAGCCTGTCCGGGGAGGATGGCTACACCTTC,CASSLSGEDGYTF
13,TRBJ2-5,once,TRBD2,TRBV5-3,TGTGCCAGAAGCTTCGGCGGGGGGGGTTCCCAGTACTTC,CARSFGGGGSQYF
16,TRBJ2-2,-,-,TRBV7-6,TGTGCCAGCAGCCCCTGGGGGCGAAGTCCCGGCGGGGAGCTGTTTTTT,CASSPWGRSPGGELFF
15,TRBJ2-1,few,TRBD2,TRBV5-1,TGCGCCAGCAGCAAGGACGGGGGGGATTACAATGAGCAGTTCTTC,CASSKDGGDYNEQFF
15,TRBJ2-2,-,TRBD1,TRBV9,TGTGCCAGCAGGGCCGGGACAGGTAACACCGGGGAGCTGTTTTTT,CASRAGTGNTGELFF
14,TRBJ1-2,-,TRBD1,TRBV19,TGTGCCAGTAGTACGACAGGGCTGAGTTATGGCTACACCTTC,CASSTTGLSYGYTF
18,TRBJ1-3,-,TRBD1,TRBV4-1,TGCGCCAGCAGCCAAGCCGGGACAGGGGAGAATTCTGGAAACACCATATATTTT,CASSQAGTGENSGNTIYF
14,TRBJ2-7,-,TRBD1,TRBV7-2,TGTGCCAGCAGCCTCCGACAGGGTCCCCACGAGCAGTACTTC,CASSLRQGPHEQYF
14,TRBJ1-5,-,-,TRBV9,TGTGCCAGCAGCGCCGGACAAATAAATCAGCCCCAGCATTTT,CASSAGQINQPQHF
11,TRBJ1-1,-,-,TRBV30,TGTGCCTCAGGGGAGGGAGCTGAAGCTTTCTTT,CASGEGAEAFF
15,TRBJ2-3,-,TRBD2,TRBV28,TGTGCCAGCAGTTTCCAGCGGGAGGTAACAGATACGCAGTATTTT,CASSFQREVTDTQYF
15,TRBJ1-2,-,-,TRBV6-5,TGTGCCAGCAGCTTAGTTCCAGGGGCGAAGGATGTCTACACCTTC,CASSLVPGAKDVYTF
13,TRBJ1-1,-,-,TRBV6-5,TGTGCCAGCAGCCTAGGTTGGAGCACTGAAGCTTTCTTT,CASSLGWSTEAFF
15,TRBJ2-7,-,TRBD2,TRBV7-8,TGTGCCAGCAGCTTAGCCGGGACTAATTCCTACGAGCAGTACTTC,CASSLAGTNSYEQYF
12,TRBJ2-7,-,-,TRBV13,TGTGCCAGCAGCTTAGCAGGGTTCGAGCAGTACTTC,CASSLAGFEQYF
15,TRBJ1-3,-,-,TRBV5-1,TGCGCCACACCCCCCTGGGCCCCCTCTGGAAACACCATATATTTT,CATPPWAPSGNTIYF
14,TRBJ2-2,-,-,TRBV7-3,TGTGCCAGCACCCCGCGATCGAACACCGGGGAGCTGTTTTTT,CASTPRSNTGELFF
13,TRBJ2-7,-,-,TRBV11-3,TGTGCCAGCAGCATGACACAGGGAAACGAGCAGTACTTC,CASSMTQGNEQYF
13,TRBJ1-2,-,-,TRBV27,TGTGCCAGCAGTTCATCAGGGGTCTATGGCTACACCTTC,CASSSSGVYGYTF
13,TRBJ1-2,-,TRBD1,TRBV19,TGTGCCAGTAGTGCGGACAGGAACTATGGCTACACCTTC,CASSADRNYGYTF
13,TRBJ1-1,-,-,TRBV7-9,TGTGCCAGCACTCCGTTAGAGATCACTGAAGCTTTCTTT,CASTPLEITEAFF
13,TRBJ1-2,-,TRBD1,TRBV25-1,TGTGCCAGCAGGGGACAGCTTAACTATGGCTACACCTTC,CASRGQLNYGYTF
13,TRBJ1-5,-,-,TRBV7-8,TGTGCCAGCAGCTTAGGAGTTTATCAGCCCCAGCATTTT,CASSLGVYQPQHF
16,TRBJ2-7,-,TRBD1,TRBV4-3,TGCGCCAGCAGCCCCACCCTCGACAGGGGTTATGGCGAGCAGTACTTC,CASSPTLDRGYGEQYF
18,TRBJ2-1,few,TRBD2,TRBV4-3,TGCGCCAGCAGCCAAGCCCCTCCCCGGGGGAGGGACTACAATGAGCAGTTCTTC,CASSQAPPRGRDYNEQFF